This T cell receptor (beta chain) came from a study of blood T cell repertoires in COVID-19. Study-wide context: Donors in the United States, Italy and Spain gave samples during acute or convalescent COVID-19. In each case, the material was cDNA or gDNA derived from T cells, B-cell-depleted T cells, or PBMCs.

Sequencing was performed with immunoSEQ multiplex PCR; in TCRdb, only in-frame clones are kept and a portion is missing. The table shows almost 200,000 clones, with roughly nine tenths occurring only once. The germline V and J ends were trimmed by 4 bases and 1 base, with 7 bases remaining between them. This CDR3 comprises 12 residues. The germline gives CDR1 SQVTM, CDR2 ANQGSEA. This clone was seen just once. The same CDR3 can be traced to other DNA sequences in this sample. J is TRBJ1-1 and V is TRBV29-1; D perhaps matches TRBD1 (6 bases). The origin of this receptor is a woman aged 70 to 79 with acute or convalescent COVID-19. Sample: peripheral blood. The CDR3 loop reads CSVADRNTEAFF. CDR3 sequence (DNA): TGCAGCGTTGCGGACAGGAACACTGAAGCTTTCTTT.